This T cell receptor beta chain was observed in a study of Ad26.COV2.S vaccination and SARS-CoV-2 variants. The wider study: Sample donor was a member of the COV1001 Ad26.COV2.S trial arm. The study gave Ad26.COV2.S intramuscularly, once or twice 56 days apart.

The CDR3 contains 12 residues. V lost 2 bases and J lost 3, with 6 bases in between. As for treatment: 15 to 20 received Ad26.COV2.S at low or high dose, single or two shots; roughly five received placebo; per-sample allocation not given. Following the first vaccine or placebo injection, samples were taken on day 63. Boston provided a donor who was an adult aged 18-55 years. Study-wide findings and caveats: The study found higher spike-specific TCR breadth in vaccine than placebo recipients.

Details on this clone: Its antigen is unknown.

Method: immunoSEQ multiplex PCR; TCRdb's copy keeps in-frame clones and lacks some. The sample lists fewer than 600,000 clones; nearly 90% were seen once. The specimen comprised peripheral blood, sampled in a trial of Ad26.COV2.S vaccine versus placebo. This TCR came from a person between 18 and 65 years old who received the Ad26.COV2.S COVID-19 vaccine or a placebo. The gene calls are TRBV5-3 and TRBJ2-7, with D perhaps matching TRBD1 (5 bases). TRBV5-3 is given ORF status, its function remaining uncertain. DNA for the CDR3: TGTGCCAGAAGCTTCGACAGCTACGAGCAGTACTTC. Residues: CARSFDSYEQYF.